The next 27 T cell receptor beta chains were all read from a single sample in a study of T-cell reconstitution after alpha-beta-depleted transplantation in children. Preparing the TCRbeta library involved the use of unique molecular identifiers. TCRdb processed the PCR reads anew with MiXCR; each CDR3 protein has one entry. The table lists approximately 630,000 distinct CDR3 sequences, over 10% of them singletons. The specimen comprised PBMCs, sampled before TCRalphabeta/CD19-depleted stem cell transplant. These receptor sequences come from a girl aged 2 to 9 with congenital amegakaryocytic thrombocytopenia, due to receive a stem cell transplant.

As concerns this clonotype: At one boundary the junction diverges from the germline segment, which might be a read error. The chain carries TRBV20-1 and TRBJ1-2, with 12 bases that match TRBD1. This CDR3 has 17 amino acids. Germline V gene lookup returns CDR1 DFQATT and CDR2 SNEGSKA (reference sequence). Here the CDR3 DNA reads TGCTGTGCTAGGGGGGACAGGGGGCGCGATCGACGCTATGGCTACACCTTC. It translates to CCARGDRGRDRRYGYTF.

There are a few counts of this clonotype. CDR3 sequence reads: CASSKRRGFISSTDTQYF. CDR3 coding DNA: TGTGCCAGCAGCAAACGTCGGGGTTTTATTTCGAGCACAGATACGCAGTATTTT. V usage is TRBV7-8 and J usage is TRBJ2-3; D may be TRBD2 (5 bases). V lost 5 bases, J lost 0 bases, and 21 bases lay in between. There are 18 residues in the CDR3. Germline CDR1 SGHVS, CDR2 FQNEAQ.

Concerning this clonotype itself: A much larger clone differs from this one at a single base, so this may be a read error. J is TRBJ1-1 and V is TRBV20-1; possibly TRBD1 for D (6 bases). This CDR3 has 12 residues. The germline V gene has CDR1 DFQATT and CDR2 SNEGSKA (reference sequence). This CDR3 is CSARFRDTETFF. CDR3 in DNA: TGCAGTGCTAGATTCAGGGACACTGAAACTTTCTTT.

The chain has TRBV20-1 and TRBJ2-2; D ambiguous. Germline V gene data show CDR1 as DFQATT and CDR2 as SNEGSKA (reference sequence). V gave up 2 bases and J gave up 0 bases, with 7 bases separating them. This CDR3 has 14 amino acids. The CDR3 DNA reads TGCAGTGCTAGATTGGCGGCGAACACCGGGGAGCTGTTTTTT. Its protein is CSARLAANTGELFF.

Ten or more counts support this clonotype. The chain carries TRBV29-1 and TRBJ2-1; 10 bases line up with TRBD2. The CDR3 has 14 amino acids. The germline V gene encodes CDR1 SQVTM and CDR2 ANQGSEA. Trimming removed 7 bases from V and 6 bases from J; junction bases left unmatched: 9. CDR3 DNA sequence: TGCAGCGCCTACGGAACTAGCGGGATCAATGAGCAGTTCTTC. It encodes CSAYGTSGINEQFF.

The CDR3, as DNA: TGCAGTGTCCCGGGACTAGCGGGAGAAGGGGCACTCAATGAGCAGTTCTTC. It codes for CSVPGLAGEGALNEQFF. The gene calls are TRBV20-1 and TRBJ2-1; TRBD2 matches at 14 bases. V shed 7 bases and J 6 bases; nucleotides not matched to a gene: 14. The V gene's germline CDR1 is DFQATT and CDR2 SNEGSKA (reference sequence). CDR3 length: 17 amino acids.

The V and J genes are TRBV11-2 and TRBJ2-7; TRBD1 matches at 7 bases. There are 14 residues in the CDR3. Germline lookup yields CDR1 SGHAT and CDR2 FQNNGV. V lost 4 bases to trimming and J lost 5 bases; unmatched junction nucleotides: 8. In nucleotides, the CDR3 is TGTGCCAGCAGCTCGAAGACAGGGCGCCACGAGCAGTACTTC. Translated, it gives CASSSKTGRHEQYF.

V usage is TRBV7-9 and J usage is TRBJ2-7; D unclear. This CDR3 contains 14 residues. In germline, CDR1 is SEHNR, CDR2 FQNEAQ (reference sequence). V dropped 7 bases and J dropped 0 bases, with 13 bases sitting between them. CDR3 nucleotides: TGTGCCAGCACGAGTCCGCCGGCCTCCTACGAGCAGTACTTC. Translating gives CASTSPPASYEQYF.

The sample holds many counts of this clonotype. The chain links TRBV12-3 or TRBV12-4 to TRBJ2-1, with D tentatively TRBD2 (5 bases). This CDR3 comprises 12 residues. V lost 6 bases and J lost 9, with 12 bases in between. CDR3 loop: CASRQLVPEQFF. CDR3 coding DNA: TGTGCCAGCAGGCAACTAGTCCCTGAGCAGTTCTTC.

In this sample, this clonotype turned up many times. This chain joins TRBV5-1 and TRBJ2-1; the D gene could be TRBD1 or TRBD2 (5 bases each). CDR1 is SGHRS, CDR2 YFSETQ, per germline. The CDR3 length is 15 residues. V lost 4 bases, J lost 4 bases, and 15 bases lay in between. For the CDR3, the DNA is TGCGCCAGCAGCACGGGGCTCGGTGGGTACAATGAGCAGTTCTTC. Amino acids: CASSTGLGGYNEQFF. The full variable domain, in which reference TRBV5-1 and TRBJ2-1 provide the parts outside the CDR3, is KAGVTQTPRYLIKTRGQQVTLSCSPISGHRSVSWYQQTPGQGLQFLFEYFSETQRNKGNFPGRFSGRQFSNSRSEMNVSTLELGDSALYLCASSTGLGGYNEQFFGPGTRLTVL.

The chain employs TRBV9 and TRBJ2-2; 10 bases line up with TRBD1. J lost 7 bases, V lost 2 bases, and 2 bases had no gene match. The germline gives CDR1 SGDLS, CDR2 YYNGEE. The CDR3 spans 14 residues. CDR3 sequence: CASSVTGGYGELFF. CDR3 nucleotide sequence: TGTGCCAGCAGCGTGACAGGGGGCTACGGGGAGCTGTTTTTT.

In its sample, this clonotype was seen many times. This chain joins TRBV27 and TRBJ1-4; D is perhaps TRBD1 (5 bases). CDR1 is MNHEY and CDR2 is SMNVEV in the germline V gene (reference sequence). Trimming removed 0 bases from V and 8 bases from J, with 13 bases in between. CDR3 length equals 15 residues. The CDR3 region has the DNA TGTGCCAGCAGTTTATCAATGGTGACAGCCGAAAAACTGTTTTTT. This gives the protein CASSLSMVTAEKLFF.

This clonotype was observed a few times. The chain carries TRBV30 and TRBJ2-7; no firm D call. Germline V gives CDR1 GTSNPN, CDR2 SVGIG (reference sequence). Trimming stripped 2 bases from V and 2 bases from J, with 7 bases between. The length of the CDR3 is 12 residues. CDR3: CAWSRATYEQYF. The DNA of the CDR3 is TGTGCCTGGAGTCGGGCTACCTACGAGCAGTACTTC.

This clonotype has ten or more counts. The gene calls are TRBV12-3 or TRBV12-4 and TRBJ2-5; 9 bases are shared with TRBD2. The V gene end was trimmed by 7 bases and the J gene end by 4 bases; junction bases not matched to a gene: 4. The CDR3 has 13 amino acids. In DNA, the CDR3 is TGTGCCAGCACTGGGACTAGCTTAGAGACCCAGTACTTC. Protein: CASTGTSLETQYF.

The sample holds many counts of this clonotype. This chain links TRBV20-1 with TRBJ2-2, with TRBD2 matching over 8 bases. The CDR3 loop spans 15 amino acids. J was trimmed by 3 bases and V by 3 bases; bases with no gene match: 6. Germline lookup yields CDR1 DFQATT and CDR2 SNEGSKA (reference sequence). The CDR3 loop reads CSARRGGLDTGELFF. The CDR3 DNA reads TGCAGTGCTAGGAGGGGGGGACTAGACACCGGGGAGCTGTTTTTT.

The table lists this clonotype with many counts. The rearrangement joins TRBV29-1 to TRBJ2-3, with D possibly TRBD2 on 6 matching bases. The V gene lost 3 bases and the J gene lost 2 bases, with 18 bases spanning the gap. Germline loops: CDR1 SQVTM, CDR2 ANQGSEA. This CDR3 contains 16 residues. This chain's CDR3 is CSVEGGGQVVTDTQYF. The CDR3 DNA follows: TGCAGCGTTGAGGGAGGAGGGCAGGTTGTCACAGATACGCAGTATTTT.

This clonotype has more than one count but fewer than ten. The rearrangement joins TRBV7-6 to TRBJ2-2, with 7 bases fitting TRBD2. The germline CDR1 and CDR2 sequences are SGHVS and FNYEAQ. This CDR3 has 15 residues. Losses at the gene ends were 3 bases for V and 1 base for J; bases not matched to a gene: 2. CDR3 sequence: CASSFSGKNTGELFF. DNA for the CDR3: TGTGCCAGCAGCTTCAGCGGGAAGAACACCGGGGAGCTGTTTTTT. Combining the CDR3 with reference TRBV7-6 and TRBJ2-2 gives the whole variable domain GAGVSQSPRYKVTKRGQDVALRCDPISGHVSLYWYRQALGQGPEFLTYFNYEAQQDKSGLPNDRFSAERPEGSISTLTIQRTEQRDSAMYRCASSFSGKNTGELFFGEGSRLTVL.

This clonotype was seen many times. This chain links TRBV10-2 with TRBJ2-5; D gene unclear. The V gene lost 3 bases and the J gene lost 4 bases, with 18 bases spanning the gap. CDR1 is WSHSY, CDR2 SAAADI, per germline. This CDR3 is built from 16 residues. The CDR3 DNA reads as TGCGCCAGCAGTGAACGAGGTCTAACTTTCGCAGAGACCCAGTACTTC. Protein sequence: CASSERGLTFAETQYF.

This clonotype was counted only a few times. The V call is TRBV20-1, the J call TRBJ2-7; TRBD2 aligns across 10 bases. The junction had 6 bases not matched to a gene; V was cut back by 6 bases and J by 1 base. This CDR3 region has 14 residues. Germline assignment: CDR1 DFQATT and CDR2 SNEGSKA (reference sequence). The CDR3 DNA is TGCAGTGCCCGCAAGACTAGCGGGTCCTACGAGCAGTACTTC. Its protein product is CSARKTSGSYEQYF.

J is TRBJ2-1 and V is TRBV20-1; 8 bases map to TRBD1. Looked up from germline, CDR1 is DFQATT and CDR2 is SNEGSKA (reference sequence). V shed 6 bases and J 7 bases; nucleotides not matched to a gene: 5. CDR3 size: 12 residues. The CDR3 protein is CSAWDRRNEQFF. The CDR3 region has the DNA TGCAGTGCGTGGGACAGGCGGAATGAGCAGTTCTTC.

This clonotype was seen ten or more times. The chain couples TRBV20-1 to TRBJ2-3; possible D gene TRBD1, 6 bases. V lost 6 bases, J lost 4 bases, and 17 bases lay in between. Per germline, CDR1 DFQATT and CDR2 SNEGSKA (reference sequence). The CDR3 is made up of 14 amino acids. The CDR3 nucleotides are TGCAGTGCCGAGACTGAAGGGGGTGCAGATACGCAGTATTTT. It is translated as CSAETEGGADTQYF.

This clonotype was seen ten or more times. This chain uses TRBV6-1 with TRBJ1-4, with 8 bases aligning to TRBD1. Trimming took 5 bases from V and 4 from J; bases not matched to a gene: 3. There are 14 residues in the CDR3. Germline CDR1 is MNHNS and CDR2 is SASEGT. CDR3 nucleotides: TGTGCCAGCAGTATGGGACAGGTTAATGAAAAACTGTTTTTT. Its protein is CASSMGQVNEKLFF.

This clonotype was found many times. The DNA of the CDR3 is TGTGCCACCCAAGCCGGACTAGCGCGCCCCACAGATACGCAGTATTTT. As protein: CATQAGLARPTDTQYF. The chain has TRBV27 and TRBJ2-3; 9 bases agree with TRBD2. Trimming removed 10 bases from V and 2 bases from J; junction bases left unmatched: 13. This CDR3 has 16 amino acids. The germline V gene has CDR1 MNHEY and CDR2 SMNVEV (reference sequence).

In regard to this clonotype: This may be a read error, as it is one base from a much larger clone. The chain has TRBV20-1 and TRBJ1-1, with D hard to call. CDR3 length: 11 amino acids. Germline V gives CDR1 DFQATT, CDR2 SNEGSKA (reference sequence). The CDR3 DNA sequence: TGCAGTTCTAGTGTCGACACTGAAGCTTTCTTT. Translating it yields CSSSVDTEAFF.

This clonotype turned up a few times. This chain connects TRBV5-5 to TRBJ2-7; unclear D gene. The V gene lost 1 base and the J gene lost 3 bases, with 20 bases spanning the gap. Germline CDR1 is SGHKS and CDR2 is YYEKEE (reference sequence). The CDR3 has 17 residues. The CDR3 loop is CASSLYGEAAAGYEQYF. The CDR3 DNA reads TGTGCCAGCAGCTTGTACGGAGAGGCGGCAGCAGGCTACGAGCAGTACTTC. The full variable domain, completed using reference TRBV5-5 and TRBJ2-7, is DAGVTQSPTHLIKTRGQQVTLRCSPISGHKSVSWYQQVLGQGPQFIFQYYEKEERGRGNFPDRFSARQFPNYSSELNVNALLLGDSALYLCASSLYGEAAAGYEQYFGPGTRLTVT.

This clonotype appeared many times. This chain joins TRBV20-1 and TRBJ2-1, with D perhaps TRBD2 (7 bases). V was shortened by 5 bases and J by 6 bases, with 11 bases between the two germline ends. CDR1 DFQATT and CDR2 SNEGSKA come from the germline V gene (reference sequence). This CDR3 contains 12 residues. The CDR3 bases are TGCAGTGCTTGGAGGGGGGGCAATGAGCAGTTCTTC. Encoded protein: CSAWRGGNEQFF.

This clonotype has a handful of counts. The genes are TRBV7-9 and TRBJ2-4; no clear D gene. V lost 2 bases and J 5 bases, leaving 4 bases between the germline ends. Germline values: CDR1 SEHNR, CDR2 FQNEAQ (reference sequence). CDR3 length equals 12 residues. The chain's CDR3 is CASSLWQNIQYF. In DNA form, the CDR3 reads TGTGCCAGCAGCTTATGGCAAAACATTCAGTACTTC.